This TCR beta chain was sequenced for a study of identical twins. This clonotype has more than one count but fewer than ten. The CDR3 consists of 16 residues. TCRdb analysed the 5' RACE reads with MiXCR anew, one entry per CDR3 protein. Here the sample spans hundreds of thousands of distinct CDR3 sequences, more than 6.5% being singletons. This sample also belongs to another study, concerning yellow fever vaccine responses in identical twins.

The gene calls are TRBV21-1 and TRBJ2-3; the table assigns TRBD1, which was not confirmed against the DNA. TRBV21-1 is deemed a pseudogene. The material sequenced was PBMCs. The clonotype originates from a young woman in good health. CDR3 DNA: TGTGCCAGCAGACCCCGGGTGGCAGGGCACACAGATACGCAGTATTTT. Translated, it gives CASRPRVAGHTDTQYF.